A selection of T cell receptor beta chains follows, all from one sample in a study of blood T cell repertoires in COVID-19. TCRdb keeps only in-frame clones here, not all; method: immunoSEQ multiplex PCR. The table has some 200,000 clones, around 85% seen once; the top ten hold 2.2%. Sequencing was performed on peripheral blood. Receptors were obtained from a woman in her forties or fifties with acute or convalescent COVID-19. Each CDR3 is given with its conserved first and last residue. The D gene is left open where the match is weak. Clone size, where shown, is once, few, many, or a class for clones that have expanded.

>TRBJ2-3|TRBV6-6|TRBD2|.
TGTGCCAGCAGTTACGGGACTAGCGGAACAGATACGCAGTATTTT
CASSYGTSGTDTQYF
>TRBJ1-2|TRBV21-1|.|once
TGTGCCAGCAGTTCATTTATTTACAGGGAAAGATCGTATGGCTACACCTTC
CASSSFIYRERSYGYTF
>TRBJ2-2|TRBV27|TRBD1|.
TGTGCCAGCAGTTTCCCTCCGACAGGGGACGGGGAGCTGTTTTTT
CASSFPPTGDGELFF
>TRBJ2-7|TRBV18|.|.
TGTGCCAGCTCACCGGGCTACTACGAGCAGTACTTC
CASSPGYYEQYF
>TRBJ2-2|TRBV7-2|TRBD2|few
TGTGCCAGCAGCTCTGTCCCCACAAGGAGCGGGAGGTCCGGCGGGGAGCTGTTTTTT
CASSSVPTRSGRSGGELFF
>TRBJ2-7|TRBV7-8|.|.
TGTGCCAGCAGCTTAGGTGGGGGGAAAAACGAGCAGTACTTC
CASSLGGGKNEQYF
>TRBJ1-5|TRBV18|.|once
TGTGCCAGCTCCCTTCTTGGGGTCGGGGTTGATTATCAGCCCCAGCATTTT
CASSLLGVGVDYQPQHF
>TRBJ2-3|TRBV29-1|.|.
TGCAGCGCCACTCGACGGGACACGAACCTAGATACGCAGTATTTT
CSATRRDTNLDTQYF
>TRBJ2-2|TRBV11-3|TRBD2|once
TGTGCCAGCAGCCATTGGTTAGCGGGGCATTCGAACACCGGGGAGCTGTTTTTT
CASSHWLAGHSNTGELFF
>TRBJ2-2|TRBV9|TRBD1|once
TGTGCCAGCAGCGGGAAGGACAGGGTCAACACCGGGGAGCTGTTTTTT
CASSGKDRVNTGELFF
>TRBJ2-7|TRBV20-1|TRBD2|.
TGCAGTGCTAGTTCTGCTGAAGCGGGGATTTCGTCCTACGAGCAGTACTTC
CSASSAEAGISSYEQYF
>TRBJ2-3|TRBV19|TRBD1|once
TGTGCCAGTAGTACCCAGGGGGCGCTCACAGATACGCAGTATTTT
CASSTQGALTDTQYF
>TRBJ2-7|TRBV11-3|TRBD2|.
TGTGCCAGCAGCTTATCGGGCGGGGGGACCTACGAGCAGTACTTC
CASSLSGGGTYEQYF
>TRBJ1-2|TRBV27|TRBD1|.
TGTGCCAGCAGTTTGGGACAGGGGGCTTGGGGCTACACCTTC
CASSLGQGAWGYTF
>TRBJ2-3|TRBV6-6|TRBD2|.
TGTGCCAGCCGGGAGGGAGGCACAGATACGCAGTATTTT
CASREGGTDTQYF
>TRBJ2-1|TRBV9|TRBD1|.
TGTGCCAGCAGTTATACAGGGGTTAGCTCCTACAATGAGCAGTTCTTC
CASSYTGVSSYNEQFF
>TRBJ2-7|TRBV4-2|TRBD1|.
TGTGCCAGCAGCCTCGATTTAGGGACAGGATACTACGAGCAGTACTTC
CASSLDLGTGYYEQYF
>TRBJ1-6|TRBV12-3/TRBV12-4|.|.
TGTGCCAGCAGTTTTCGGAATTCACCCCTCCACTTT
CASSFRNSPLHF
>TRBJ2-2|TRBV18|.|once
TGTGCCAGCTCACCCTTTCGTGAGGTGAACACCGGGGAGCTGTTTTTT
CASSPFREVNTGELFF
>TRBJ2-1|TRBV6-5|TRBD2|.
TGTGCCAGCATAAAGCGGGGAGGGGTATTAAATGAGCAGTTCTTC
CASIKRGGVLNEQFF
>TRBJ2-5|TRBV7-6|.|.
TGTGCCAGCAGCCGAAACGGACTGTTAAAAGAGACCCAGTACTTC
CASSRNGLLKETQYF
>TRBJ2-6|TRBV27|TRBD2|once
TGTGCCAGCAGTTACCGGAGGGACTATCTTACCCTCTCTGGGGCCAACGTCCTGACTTTC
CASSYRRDYLTLSGANVLTF
>TRBJ1-5|TRBV7-9|.|.
TGTGCCAGCGCCCGGGGGGACCAGCCCCAGCATTTT
CASARGDQPQHF
>TRBJ2-2|TRBV14|.|.
TGTGCCAGCAGCCAGGGCAGATACACCGGGGAGCTGTTTTTT
CASSQGRYTGELFF
>TRBJ2-3|TRBV2|TRBD1|.
TGTGCCAGCAGTTTAGGGGGCTACGATACGCAGTATTTT
CASSLGGYDTQYF